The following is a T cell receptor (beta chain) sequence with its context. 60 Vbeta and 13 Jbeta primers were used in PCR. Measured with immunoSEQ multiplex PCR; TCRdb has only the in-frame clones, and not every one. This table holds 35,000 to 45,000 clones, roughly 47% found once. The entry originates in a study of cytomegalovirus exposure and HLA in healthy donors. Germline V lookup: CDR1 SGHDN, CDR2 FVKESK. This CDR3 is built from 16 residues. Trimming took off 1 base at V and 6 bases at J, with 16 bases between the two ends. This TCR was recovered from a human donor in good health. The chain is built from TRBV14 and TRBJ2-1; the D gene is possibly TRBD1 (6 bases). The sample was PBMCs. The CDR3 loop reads CASSQVGTRFVNEQFF. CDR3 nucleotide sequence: TGTGCCAGCAGCCAAGTGGGGACACGATTTGTCAATGAGCAGTTCTTC.